The following is a T cell receptor beta chain sequence with its context. This sample was taken from a study of blood T cell repertoires in COVID-19. Background on the study: PBMCs, B-cell-depleted T cells, or T cells provided the cDNA or gDNA that made up the material.

V dropped 6 bases and J dropped 0 bases, with 9 bases sitting between them. The CDR3 runs 14 residues. Germline CDR1 MNHEY, CDR2 SVGAGI. Authors' methods: Estimation of nucleated cell counts relied on the amplification of reference gene primers. TCRdb keeps only in-frame clones here, not all; method: immunoSEQ multiplex PCR. The V and J calls and clone size are taken from that table; D and trimming were inferred from the DNA. There are some 30,000 clones in the sample; around nine tenths occur only once, and under 15% lies in the top ten. The TCR comes from a man aged 70-80 years with active COVID-19. Sequencing was performed on peripheral blood. This sequence joins TRBV6-5 and TRBJ1-5; D perhaps matches TRBD1 (6 bases). CDR3 protein: CASSNRDSNQPQHF. CDR3 bases: TGTGCCAGCAGCAACAGGGATAGCAATCAGCCCCAGCATTTT.